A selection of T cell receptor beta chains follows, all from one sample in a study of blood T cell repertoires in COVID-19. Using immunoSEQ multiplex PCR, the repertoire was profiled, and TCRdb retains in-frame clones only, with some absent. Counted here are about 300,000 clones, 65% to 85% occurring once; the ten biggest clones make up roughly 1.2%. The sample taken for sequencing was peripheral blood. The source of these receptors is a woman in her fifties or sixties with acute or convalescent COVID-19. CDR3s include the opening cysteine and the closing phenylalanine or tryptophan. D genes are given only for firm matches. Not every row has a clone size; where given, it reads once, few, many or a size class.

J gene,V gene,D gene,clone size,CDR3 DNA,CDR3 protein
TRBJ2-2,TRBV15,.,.,TGTGCCACCAGCAGAGACCTACGCGGGAACACCGGGGAGCTGTTTTTT,CATSRDLRGNTGELFF
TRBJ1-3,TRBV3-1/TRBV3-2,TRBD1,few,TGTGCCAGCAGTTTTCAGGGGGCGAACACCATATATTTT,CASSFQGANTIYF
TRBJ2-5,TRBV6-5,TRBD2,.,TGTGCCAGCAGAACGCCGGGACTAACAAAGACCCAGTACTTC,CASRTPGLTKTQYF
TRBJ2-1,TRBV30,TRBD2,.,TGTGCCTGGAGTCCCCGACTAGCGGGGGGGAGGTCAAACACCTACAATGAGCAGTTCTTC,CAWSPRLAGGRSNTYNEQFF
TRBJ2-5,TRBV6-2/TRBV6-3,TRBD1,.,TGTGCCAGCAGTCCCGGGACAGTAGGCGAGACCCAGTACTTC,CASSPGTVGETQYF
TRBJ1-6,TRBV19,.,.,TGTGCCAGTAGTATCCTTTCGTCACCCCTCCACTTT,CASSILSSPLHF
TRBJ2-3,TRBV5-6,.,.,TGTGCCAGCAGCTTGGTGCAGGGATTGGGAGATACGCAGTATTTT,CASSLVQGLGDTQYF
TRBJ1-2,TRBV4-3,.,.,TGCGCCAGCAGCCAAGAGGGGGCGCATGGCTACACCTTC,CASSQEGAHGYTF
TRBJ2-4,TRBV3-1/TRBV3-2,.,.,TGTGCCAGCAGCCGCGGGACCGAAAACATTCAGTACTTC,CASSRGTENIQYF
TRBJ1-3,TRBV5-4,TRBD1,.,TGTGCCAGCAGCGACCGACAGGGGAGCTCTGGAAACACCATATATTTT,CASSDRQGSSGNTIYF